The source of this T cell receptor beta chain is a study of blood T cell repertoires in COVID-19. On the study more broadly: T cells, B-cell-depleted T cells, or PBMCs provided the cDNA or gDNA that served as material.

The CDR3 contains 16 residues. Germline CDR1 reads ENHRY; CDR2 reads SYGVKD. Trimming stripped 2 bases from V and 5 bases from J, with 16 bases between. Generated by immunoSEQ multiplex PCR, the TCRdb table keeps only in-frame clones and is missing some. The data show about 110,000 clones, with around four fifths seen just once and more than 15% held by the top ten. This chain joins TRBV10-3 and TRBJ1-5; D possibly corresponds to TRBD1 (5 bases). The sequence was collected from a woman in her sixties or seventies with acute or convalescent COVID-19. Sample: peripheral blood. DNA for the CDR3: TGTGCCATCAGTGAGCACGGAGGGACCTCCTATCAGCCCCAGCATTTT. Protein sequence: CAISEHGGTSYQPQHF.